This is a list of T cell receptor beta chains from one sample in a study of cytomegalovirus exposure and HLA in healthy donors. The assay was immunoSEQ multiplex PCR, and TCRdb's table has in-frame clones only and misses some. This table holds over 20,000 clones, approximately 70% found once. Material for sequencing was PBMCs. These receptors were taken from a woman aged 45-65 years in good health and CMV-seronegative. Each CDR3 is given with its conserved first and last residue. D genes are given only for firm matches. Clone sizes are given selectively: once, few, many, or a class where the clone is expanded.

CASSYSQAYGYTF,TGTGCCAGCAGTTACAGTCAAGCGTATGGCTACACCTTC,-,TRBJ1-2,few,TRBV6-5
CATSTRTGNQPQHF,TGTGCCACCAGCACACGGACGGGGAATCAGCCCCAGCATTTT,-,TRBJ1-5,-,TRBV15
CASSPLGQVNTEAFF,TGCGCCAGCAGCCCCTTGGGACAAGTGAACACTGAAGCTTTCTTT,-,TRBJ1-1,-,TRBV4-1
CASSSDSPSKAFF,TGTGCCAGTAGTAGTGACAGTCCCTCGAAAGCTTTCTTT,-,TRBJ1-1,-,TRBV19
CASSRDRGLRSNQPQHF,TGTGCCAGCAGCCGGGACAGGGGGCTTAGGAGCAATCAGCCCCAGCATTTT,TRBD1,TRBJ1-5,-,TRBV6-4
CASTRLAGGVDTQYF,TGTGCCAGCACCCGTCTAGCGGGAGGGGTAGATACGCAGTATTTT,TRBD2,TRBJ2-3,few,TRBV6-1
CASSVRTGRGYTF,TGTGCCAGTAGTGTCCGGACAGGGCGTGGCTACACCTTC,TRBD1,TRBJ1-2,-,TRBV19
CASSAGTGKGDEQFF,TGTGCCAGCAGTGCCGGGACAGGGAAAGGCGATGAGCAGTTCTTC,TRBD1,TRBJ2-1,-,TRBV25-1
CASQLGVDTGELFF,TGTGCCAGCCAGCTAGGAGTGGACACCGGGGAGCTGTTTTTT,-,TRBJ2-2,-,TRBV6-1
CASSLRTIRETQYF,TGTGCCAGCAGCTTGAGGACTATTAGGGAGACCCAGTACTTC,-,TRBJ2-5,-,TRBV5-4
CASSLQYEQFF,TGTGCCAGCAGCTTACAGTATGAGCAGTTCTTC,-,TRBJ2-1,-,TRBV7-9
CASSVGGVDGNTIYF,TGTGCCAGCAGCGTAGGGGGGGTAGATGGAAACACCATATATTTT,-,TRBJ1-3,-,TRBV9
CASRDRGGYGYTF,TGTGCCAGCAGAGACAGGGGAGGCTATGGCTACACCTTC,TRBD1,TRBJ1-2,few,TRBV5-4
CASSSGGPRDEQYF,TGCGCCAGCAGCTCGGGAGGCCCTAGGGACGAGCAGTACTTC,TRBD2,TRBJ2-7,-,TRBV10-1
CASSPGTIQGTQYF,TGTGCCAGCAGCCCGGGGACAATTCAGGGTACGCAGTATTTT,-,TRBJ2-3,-,TRBV7-2
CATKGQGQETQYF,TGTGCCACCAAGGGCCAGGGCCAAGAGACCCAGTACTTC,-,TRBJ2-5,-,TRBV2
CASTRGDRGNYGYTF,TGTGCCAGCACTAGAGGGGACAGGGGGAACTATGGCTACACCTTC,TRBD1,TRBJ1-2,-,TRBV6-5
CASTIQGVTEAFF,TGTGCCAGTACAATACAGGGCGTGACTGAAGCTTTCTTT,-,TRBJ1-1,-,TRBV19
CASSLDQRAEQYF,TGTGCCAGCAGCTTAGATCAGAGGGCCGAGCAGTACTTC,-,TRBJ2-7,-,TRBV11-3
CASSLGPGSTEAFF,TGCGCCAGCAGCTTGGGCCCGGGAAGCACTGAAGCTTTCTTT,-,TRBJ1-1,few,TRBV5-1
CASSLFTYGTARQYF,TGTGCCAGCAGTTTATTCACTTACGGGACAGCCAGGCAGTACTTC,TRBD1,TRBJ2-7,-,TRBV28
CASRDRSYEQYF,TGCGCCAGCAGGGACAGGTCCTACGAGCAGTACTTC,TRBD1,TRBJ2-7,once,TRBV5-1
CASSVSASSEAFF,TGTGCCAGCAGCGTATCCGCGAGCTCTGAAGCTTTCTTT,-,TRBJ1-1,-,TRBV9
CASRSTGITGNTIYF,TGCGCCAGCAGATCAACAGGGATTACTGGAAACACCATATATTTT,-,TRBJ1-3,-,TRBV5-1
CASSYSGGGYTF,TGTGCCAGCAGTTACTCAGGGGGTGGCTACACCTTC,-,TRBJ1-2,once,TRBV6-5
CASSAGTGDYGYTF,TGTGCCAGCAGTGCGGGGACAGGAGATTATGGCTACACCTTC,TRBD1,TRBJ1-2,-,TRBV25-1
CASGRGQETQYF,TGTGCCAGCGGCCGGGGCCAAGAGACCCAGTACTTC,-,TRBJ2-5,once,TRBV6-5
CSVKWGGLNTEAFF,TGCAGCGTCAAGTGGGGGGGATTGAACACTGAAGCTTTCTTT,-,TRBJ1-1,-,TRBV29-1
CASSYGRGKETQYF,TGTGCCAGCAGTTACGGGCGGGGTAAAGAGACCCAGTACTTC,-,TRBJ2-5,-,TRBV6-6